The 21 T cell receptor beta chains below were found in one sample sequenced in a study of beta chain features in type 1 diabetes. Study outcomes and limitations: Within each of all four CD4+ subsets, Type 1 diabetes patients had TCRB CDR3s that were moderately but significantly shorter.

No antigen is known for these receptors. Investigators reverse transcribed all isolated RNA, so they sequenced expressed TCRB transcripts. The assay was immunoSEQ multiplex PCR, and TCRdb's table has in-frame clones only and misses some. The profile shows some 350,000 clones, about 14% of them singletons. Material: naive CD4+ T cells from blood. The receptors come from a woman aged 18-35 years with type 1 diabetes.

CDR3: CASSIVSGGGNEQFF. The CDR3 DNA reads TGTGCCAGTAGTATAGTTTCGGGGGGGGGCAATGAGCAGTTCTTC. The chain is built from TRBV19 and TRBJ2-1; TRBD2 matches 8 bases. Germline V gives CDR1 LNHDA, CDR2 SQIVND (reference sequence). The junction had 5 bases not matched to a gene; V was cut back by 1 base and J by 6 bases. The CDR3 covers 15 residues.

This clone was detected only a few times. CDR3 region: CASTRLGAWGYTF. Written as DNA, the CDR3 is TGTGCCAGCACCCGATTGGGGGCATGGGGCTACACCTTC. The chain combines TRBV7-9 with TRBJ1-2; a weak D match, TRBD1 (6 bases). The CDR3 extends over 13 amino acids. Germline V gene data show CDR1 as SEHNR and CDR2 as FQNEAQ (reference sequence). Trimming cost V 7 bases and J 8 bases, with 17 bases left between them.

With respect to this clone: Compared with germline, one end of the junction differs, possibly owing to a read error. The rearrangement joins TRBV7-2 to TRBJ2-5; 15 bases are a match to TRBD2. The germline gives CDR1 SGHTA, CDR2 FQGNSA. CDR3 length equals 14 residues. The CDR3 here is CASSSGTSGRFQDF. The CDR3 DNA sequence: TGTGCCAGCAGCTCGGGGACTAGCGGGAGGTTCCAAGACTTC.

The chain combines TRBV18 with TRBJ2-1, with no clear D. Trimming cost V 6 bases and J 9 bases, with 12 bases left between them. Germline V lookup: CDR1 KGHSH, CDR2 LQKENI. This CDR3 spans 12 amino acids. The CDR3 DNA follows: TGTGCCAGCTCGCCTAGGATTGGTGAGCAGTTCTTC. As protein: CASSPRIGEQFF.

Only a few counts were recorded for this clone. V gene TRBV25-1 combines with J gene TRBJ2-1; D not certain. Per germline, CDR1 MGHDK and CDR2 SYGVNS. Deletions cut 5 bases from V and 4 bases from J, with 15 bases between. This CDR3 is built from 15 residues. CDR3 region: CASSPAEKLYNEQFF. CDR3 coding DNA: TGTGCCAGCAGTCCCGCCGAGAAGTTGTACAATGAGCAGTTCTTC.

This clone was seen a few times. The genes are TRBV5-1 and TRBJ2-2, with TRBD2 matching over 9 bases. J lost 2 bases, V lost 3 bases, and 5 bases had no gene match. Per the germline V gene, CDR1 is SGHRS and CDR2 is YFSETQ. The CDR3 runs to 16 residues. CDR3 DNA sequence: TGCGCCAGCAGCTCTAGCGGGACTTCCAACACCGGGGAGCTGTTTTTT. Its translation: CASSSSGTSNTGELFF. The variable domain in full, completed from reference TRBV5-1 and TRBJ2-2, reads KAGVTQTPRYLIKTRGQQVTLSCSPISGHRSVSWYQQTPGQGLQFLFEYFSETQRNKGNFPGRFSGRQFSNSRSEMNVSTLELGDSALYLCASSSSGTSNTGELFFGEGSRLTVL.

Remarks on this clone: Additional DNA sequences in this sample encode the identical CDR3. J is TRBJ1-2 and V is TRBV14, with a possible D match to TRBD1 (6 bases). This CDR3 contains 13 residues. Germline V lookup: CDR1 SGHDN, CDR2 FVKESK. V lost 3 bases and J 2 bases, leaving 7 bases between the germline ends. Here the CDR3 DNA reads TGTGCCAGCAGCCAGGGGGCCAACTATGGCTACACCTTC. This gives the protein CASSQGANYGYTF.

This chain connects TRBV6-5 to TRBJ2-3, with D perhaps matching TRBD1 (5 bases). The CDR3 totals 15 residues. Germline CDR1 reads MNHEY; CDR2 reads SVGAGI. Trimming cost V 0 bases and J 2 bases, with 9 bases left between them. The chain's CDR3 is CASSYSQAATDTQYF. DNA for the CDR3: TGTGCCAGCAGTTACTCACAGGCAGCCACAGATACGCAGTATTTT.

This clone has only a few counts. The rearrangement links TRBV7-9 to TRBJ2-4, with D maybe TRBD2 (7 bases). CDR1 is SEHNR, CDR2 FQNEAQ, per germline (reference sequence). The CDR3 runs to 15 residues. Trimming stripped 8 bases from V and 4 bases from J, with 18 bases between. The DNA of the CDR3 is TGTGCCAGCGCTCAGAGAGGGGGGGCAAAAAACATTCAGTACTTC. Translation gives CASAQRGGAKNIQYF.

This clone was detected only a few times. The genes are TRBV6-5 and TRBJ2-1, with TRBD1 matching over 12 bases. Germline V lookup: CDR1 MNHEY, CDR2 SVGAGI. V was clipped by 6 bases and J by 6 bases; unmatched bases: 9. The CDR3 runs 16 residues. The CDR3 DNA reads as TGTGCCAGCAGATACCTGGGACAGGGGGCCCGCAATGAGCAGTTCTTC. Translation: CASRYLGQGARNEQFF.

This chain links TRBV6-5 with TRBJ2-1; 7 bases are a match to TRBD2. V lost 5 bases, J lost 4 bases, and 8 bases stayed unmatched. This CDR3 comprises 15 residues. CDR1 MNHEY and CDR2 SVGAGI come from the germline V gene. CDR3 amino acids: CASSTSSGGYNEQFF. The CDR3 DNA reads TGTGCCAGCAGTACATCTAGCGGAGGATACAATGAGCAGTTCTTC.

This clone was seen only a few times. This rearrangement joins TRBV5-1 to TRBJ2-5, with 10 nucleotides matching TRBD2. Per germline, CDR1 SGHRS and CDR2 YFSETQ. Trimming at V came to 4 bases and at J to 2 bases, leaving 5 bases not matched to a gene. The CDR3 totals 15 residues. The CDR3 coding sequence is TGCGCCAGCAGCCCCGGGACTAGCGCTCAAGAGACCCAGTACTTC. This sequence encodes CASSPGTSAQETQYF.

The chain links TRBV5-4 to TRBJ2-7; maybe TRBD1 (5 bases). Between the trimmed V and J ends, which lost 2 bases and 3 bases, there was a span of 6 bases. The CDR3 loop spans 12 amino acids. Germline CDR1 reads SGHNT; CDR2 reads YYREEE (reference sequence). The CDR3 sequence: CASSFQGYEQYF. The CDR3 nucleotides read TGTGCCAGCAGCTTCCAGGGCTACGAGCAGTACTTC.

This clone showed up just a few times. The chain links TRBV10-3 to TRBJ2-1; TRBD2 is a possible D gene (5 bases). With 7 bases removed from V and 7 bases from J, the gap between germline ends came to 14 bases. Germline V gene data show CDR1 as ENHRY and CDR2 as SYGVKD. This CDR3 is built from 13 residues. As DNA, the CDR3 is TGTGCCATCAAGGACCAAGAGGGTAATGAGCAGTTCTTC. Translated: CAIKDQEGNEQFF.

The CDR3: CASSLVQGSSYNEQFF. CDR3 nucleotides: TGTGCCAGCAGCTTAGTTCAGGGTAGCTCCTACAATGAGCAGTTCTTC. J is TRBJ2-1 and V is TRBV7-2; D perhaps matches TRBD1 (5 bases). Trimming removed 1 base at V and 0 bases at J, with 10 bases between. The CDR3 runs to 16 residues. Germline loops: CDR1 SGHTA, CDR2 FQGNSA.

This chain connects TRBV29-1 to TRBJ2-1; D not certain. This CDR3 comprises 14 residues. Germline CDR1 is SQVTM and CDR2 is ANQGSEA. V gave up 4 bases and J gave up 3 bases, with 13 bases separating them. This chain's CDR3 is CSVGRYTDYNEQFF. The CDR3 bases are TGCAGCGTTGGGAGATACACTGACTACAATGAGCAGTTCTTC.

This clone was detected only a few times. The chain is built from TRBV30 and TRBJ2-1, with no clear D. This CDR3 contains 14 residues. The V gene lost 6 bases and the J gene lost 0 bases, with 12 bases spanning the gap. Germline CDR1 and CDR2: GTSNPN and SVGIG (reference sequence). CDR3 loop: CACDSHNSYNEQFF. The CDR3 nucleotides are TGTGCCTGTGACTCGCACAACTCCTACAATGAGCAGTTCTTC.

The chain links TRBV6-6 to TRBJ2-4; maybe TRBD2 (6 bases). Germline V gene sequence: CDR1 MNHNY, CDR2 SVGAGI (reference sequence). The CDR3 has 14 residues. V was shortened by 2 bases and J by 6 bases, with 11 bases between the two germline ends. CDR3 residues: CASSYEGAGNIQYF. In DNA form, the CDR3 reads TGTGCCAGCAGTTACGAGGGAGCGGGAAACATTCAGTACTTC.

In DNA, the CDR3 is TGTGCCAGCAGCAGACAGGGGTCGACCGGGGAGCTGTTTTTT. This translates into CASSRQGSTGELFF. The V and J genes are TRBV14 and TRBJ2-2; 8 bases align to TRBD1. CDR1 and CDR2 from the germline V gene are SGHDN and FVKESK. Germline trimming cut 5 bases from V and 5 bases from J; bases unmatched to any gene: 4. The CDR3 is 14 amino acids.

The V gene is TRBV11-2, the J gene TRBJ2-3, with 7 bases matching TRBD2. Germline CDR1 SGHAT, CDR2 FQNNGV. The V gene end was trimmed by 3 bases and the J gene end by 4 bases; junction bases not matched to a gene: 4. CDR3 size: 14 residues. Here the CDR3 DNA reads TGTGCCAGCAGCTTTGGCGGGAGAGCAGATACGCAGTATTTT. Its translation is CASSFGGRADTQYF.

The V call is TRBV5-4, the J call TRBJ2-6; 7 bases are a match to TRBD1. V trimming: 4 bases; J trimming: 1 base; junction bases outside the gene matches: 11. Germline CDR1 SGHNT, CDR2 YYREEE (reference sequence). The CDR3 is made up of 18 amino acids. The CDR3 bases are TGTGCCAGCAGCGACAGACAGGGAAGTTGGTCTGGGGCCAACGTCCTGACTTTC. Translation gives CASSDRQGSWSGANVLTF. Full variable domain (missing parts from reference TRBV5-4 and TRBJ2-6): ETGVTQSPTHLIKTRGQQVTLRCSSQSGHNTVSWYQQALGQGPQFIFQYYREEENGRGNFPPRFSGLQFPNYSSELNVNALELDDSALYLCASSDRQGSWSGANVLTFGAGSRLTVL.